The sequence of this T cell receptor (beta chain) was determined in a study of naive and memory T cell subsets. At least ten counts were recorded for this clonotype. CDR3 length equals 15 residues. Per germline, CDR1 KGHSH and CDR2 LQKENI. The ends were cut back, 3 bases at V and 4 bases at J, with 15 bases in the middle. An equimolar mix of two oligonucleotides served as the beta constant-region primer for TRBC1 and TRBC2. Ligated cDNA was amplified by four rounds of PCR with nested alpha and beta constant-region primers and SP2. TCRdb reprocessed the UMI-ligation and nested PCR reads with MiXCR, giving one entry per CDR3 protein. The table shows approximately 80,000 distinct CDR3 sequences, with about 10% occurring only once.

J is TRBJ2-5 and V is TRBV18; possibly TRBD2 for D (5 bases). The specimen sequenced was naive CD8+ T cells from blood. The TCR sequence derives from a human donor in good health. The CDR3 sequence is CASSPYSSGSETQYF. The CDR3, as DNA: TGTGCCAGCTCACCGTACTCGTCGGGGTCAGAGACCCAGTACTTC.